The present T cell receptor (beta chain) was sequenced within a study of CD8+ T cells in alopecia areata. General study points: Scalp samples also yield sequences from resident alphabeta T cells of normal skin. Persistence during tofacitinib was seen for many expanded lesional clones in scalp and blood. Uncertainty about whether baseline CD8+ expansion is linked to response remains, with one nonresponder.

With 0 bases clipped from V and 5 bases from J, the junction kept 3 bases outside the gene matches. Germline CDR1 reads SGHRS; CDR2 reads YFSETQ. CDR3 size: 14 residues. Following RNA extraction, reverse transcription yielded cDNA that acted as the sequencing template. Here immunoSEQ multiplex PCR was the method, and the copy in TCRdb shows in-frame clones only, minus some. Of 90,000 to 130,000 clones in the sample, about three fifths are singletons; the top ten hold about 12%. Treatment defined: oral pan-JAK inhibitor, 5-10 mg twice daily. Sorted out of PBMCs were CD4+ T cells and CD8+ T cells. On this clone: Its specificity is unknown.

The receptor comes from a human donor with alopecia areata. The chain is built from TRBV5-1 and TRBJ1-1, with 8 bases that match TRBD1. Sample: CD8+ T cells sorted from blood, taken at week 24, from a patient treated with tofacitinib. The CDR3 nucleotides are TGCGCCAGCAGCTTGGGGCGACAGGGGACTGAAGCTTTCTTT. Translated, it gives CASSLGRQGTEAFF.